This entry is about one T cell receptor beta chain. Its antigen is still unknown. Trimming pared 7 bases from V and 6 bases from J, leaving 12 bases between. The CDR3 has 13 residues. The sample belongs to a study of post-analysis software for immune sequencing data. Study as a whole: The patients showed relapsing-remitting, secondary progressive and progressive-relapsing multiple sclerosis courses.

Overall study findings and caveats: Samples sharing a preparation batch grouped tightly together when assessed by F measure. In patients, about 5 TRBV segments were more frequent than in controls, with TRBV5-6, TRBV5-1 and TRBV20-1 among them. Significantly lower normalized Chao1 diversity was found in patients with multiple sclerosis relative to controls.

TCR beta libraries were prepared from cDNA with unique molecular identifiers. Around 500,000 cDNA molecules were obtained per 1 to 10 million input T cells. TCRdb passed the PCR reads through MiXCR, listing each CDR3 protein once. The data contain about 170,000 distinct CDR3 sequences, approximately 31% of them singletons. The TCR comes from a girl between 5 and 17 years old with multiple sclerosis. The chain couples TRBV12-3 or TRBV12-4 to TRBJ2-2; the D gene is possibly TRBD1 (5 bases). The material sequenced was blood. CDR3 amino acids: CASNDQGAGELFF. The CDR3, as DNA: TGTGCCAGCAACGATCAGGGCGCCGGGGAGCTGTTTTTT.